This T cell receptor (beta chain) originates from a study of cytomegalovirus exposure and HLA in healthy donors. Study-wide background: Later analysis reported that the roughly 110 validation repertoires shared the platform of the roughly 630 first-cohort repertoires. Whole-study results and caveats: In vitro checks showed that a few CMV-associated chains really do target CMV antigens. Among TCR beta chains, those listed as cytomegalovirus-associated numbered about 160.

This CDR3 contains 15 residues. Germline lookup yields CDR1 SGHNT and CDR2 YYREEE (reference sequence). Unmatched junction bases numbered 6, after V lost 2 bases and J lost 4 bases. Among the roughly 120 subjects of the validation cohort, separate from the approximately 700-subject first cohort, were the donors. In regard to this clone: As yet, its antigen is unknown.

The table came from immunoSEQ multiplex PCR; TCRdb's copy has only in-frame clones and leaves some out. The repertoire consists of about 60,000 clones, with about 96% occurring once and the leading ten covering 0.9% to 1%. Sequenced: PBMCs. The clonotype originates from a man aged 18 to 30 in good health and CMV-seronegative. The chain has TRBV5-4 and TRBJ2-7; 10 bases map to TRBD2. The CDR3 is CASSLALAGVYEQYF. The CDR3 coding sequence is TGTGCCAGCAGCTTAGCGCTAGCGGGAGTATACGAGCAGTACTTC.